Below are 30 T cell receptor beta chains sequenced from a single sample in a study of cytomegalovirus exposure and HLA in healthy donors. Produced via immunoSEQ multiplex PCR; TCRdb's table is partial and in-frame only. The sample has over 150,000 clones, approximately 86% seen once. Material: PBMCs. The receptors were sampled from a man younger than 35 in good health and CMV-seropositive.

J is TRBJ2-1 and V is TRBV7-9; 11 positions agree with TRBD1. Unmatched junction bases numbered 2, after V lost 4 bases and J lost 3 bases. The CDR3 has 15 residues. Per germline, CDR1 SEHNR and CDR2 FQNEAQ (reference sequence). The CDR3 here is CASSWGTGGYNEQFF. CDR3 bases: TGTGCCAGCAGCTGGGGGACAGGGGGCTACAATGAGCAGTTCTTC.

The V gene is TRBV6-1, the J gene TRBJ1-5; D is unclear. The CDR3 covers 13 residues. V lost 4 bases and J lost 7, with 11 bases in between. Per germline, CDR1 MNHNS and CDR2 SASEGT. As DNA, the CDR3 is TGTGCCAGCAGTGTCCGGGGTGAGCAGCCCCAGCATTTT. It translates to CASSVRGEQPQHF.

DNA for the CDR3: TGTGCCAGCGCGGAGGCATTCACAGATACGCAGTATTTT. Translation gives CASAEAFTDTQYF. The genes are TRBV2 and TRBJ2-3; a possible D gene is TRBD2 (5 bases). The V end was cut by 8 bases, the J end by 2 bases, with 11 bases between. Germline V gene sequence: CDR1 SNHLY, CDR2 FYNNEI. The CDR3 is 13 residues long.

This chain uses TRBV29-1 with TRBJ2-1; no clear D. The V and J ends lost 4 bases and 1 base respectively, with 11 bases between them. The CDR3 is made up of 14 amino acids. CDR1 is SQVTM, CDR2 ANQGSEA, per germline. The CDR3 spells CSVGPRLSYNEQFF. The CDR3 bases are TGCAGCGTTGGTCCTAGGTTATCCTACAATGAGCAGTTCTTC.

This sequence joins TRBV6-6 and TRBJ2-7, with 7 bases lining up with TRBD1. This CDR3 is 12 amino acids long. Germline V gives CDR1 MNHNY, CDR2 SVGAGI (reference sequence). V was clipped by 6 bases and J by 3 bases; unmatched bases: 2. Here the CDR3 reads CASRDRLYEQYF. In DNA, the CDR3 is TGTGCCAGCAGGGACAGGCTCTACGAGCAGTACTTC.

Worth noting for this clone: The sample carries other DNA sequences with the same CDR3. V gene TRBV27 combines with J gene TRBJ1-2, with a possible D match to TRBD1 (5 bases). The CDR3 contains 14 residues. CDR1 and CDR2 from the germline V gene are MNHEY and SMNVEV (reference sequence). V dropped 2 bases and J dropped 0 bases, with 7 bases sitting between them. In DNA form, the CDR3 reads TGTGCCAGCAGTTTACAGGGAACTAACTATGGCTACACCTTC. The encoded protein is CASSLQGTNYGYTF.

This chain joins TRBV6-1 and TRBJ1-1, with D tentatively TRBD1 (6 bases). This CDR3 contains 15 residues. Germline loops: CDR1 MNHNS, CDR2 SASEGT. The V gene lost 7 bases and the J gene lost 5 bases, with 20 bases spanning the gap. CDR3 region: CASTRRGGGRTEAFF. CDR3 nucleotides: TGTGCCAGCACCCGGAGGGGCGGGGGCAGGACTGAAGCTTTCTTT.

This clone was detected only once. CDR3 sequence reads: CASCGDRGIQETQYF. The CDR3 DNA sequence: TGTGCCAGCTGCGGGGACAGGGGGATCCAAGAGACCCAGTACTTC. The gene calls are TRBV18 and TRBJ2-5; TRBD1 matches at 11 bases. Germline V CDR1 and CDR2: KGHSH, LQKENI. This CDR3 region has 15 residues. V lost 7 bases, J lost 1 base, and 5 bases stayed unmatched.

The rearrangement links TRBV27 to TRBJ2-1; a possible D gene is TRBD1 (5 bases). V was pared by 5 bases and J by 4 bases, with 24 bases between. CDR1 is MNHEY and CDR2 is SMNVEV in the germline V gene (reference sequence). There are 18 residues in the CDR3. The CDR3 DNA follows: TGTGCCAGCAGTGGGCCCATCCGAAGGGCAGGGTGGTACAATGAGCAGTTCTTC. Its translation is CASSGPIRRAGWYNEQFF.

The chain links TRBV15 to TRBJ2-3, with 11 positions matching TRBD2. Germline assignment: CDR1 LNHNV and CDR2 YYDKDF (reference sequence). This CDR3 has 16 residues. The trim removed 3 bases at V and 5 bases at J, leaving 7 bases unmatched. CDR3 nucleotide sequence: TGTGCCACCAGCAGGGGTAGCGGGGGGGCCGTAGATACGCAGTATTTT. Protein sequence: CATSRGSGGAVDTQYF.

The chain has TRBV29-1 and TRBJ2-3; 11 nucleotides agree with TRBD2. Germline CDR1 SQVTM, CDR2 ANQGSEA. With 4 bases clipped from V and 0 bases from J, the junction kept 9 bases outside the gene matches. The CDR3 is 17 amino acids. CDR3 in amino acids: CSVGLSRLAGSTDTQYF. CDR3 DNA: TGCAGCGTTGGTCTCTCCAGACTAGCGGGAAGCACAGATACGCAGTATTTT.

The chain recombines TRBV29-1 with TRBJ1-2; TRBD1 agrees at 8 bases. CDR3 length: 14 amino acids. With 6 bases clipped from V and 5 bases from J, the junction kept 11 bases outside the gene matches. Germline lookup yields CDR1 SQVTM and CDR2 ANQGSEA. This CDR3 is CSVVTGGRGYGYTF. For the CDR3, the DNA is TGCAGCGTCGTTACAGGGGGTAGGGGTTATGGCTACACCTTC.

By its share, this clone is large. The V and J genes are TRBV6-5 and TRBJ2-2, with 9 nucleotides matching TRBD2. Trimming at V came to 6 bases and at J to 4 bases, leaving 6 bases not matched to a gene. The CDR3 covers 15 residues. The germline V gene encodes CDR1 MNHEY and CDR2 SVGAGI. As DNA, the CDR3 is TGTGCCAGCAGCCTTAGCGGGAGTACCACCGGGGAGCTGTTTTTT. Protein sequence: CASSLSGSTTGELFF.

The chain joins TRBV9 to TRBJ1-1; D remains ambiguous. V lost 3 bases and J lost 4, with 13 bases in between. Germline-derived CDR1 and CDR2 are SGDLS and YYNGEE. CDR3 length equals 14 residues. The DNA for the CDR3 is TGTGCCAGCAGCGCCCAGCCGGCGGGCACTGAAGCTTTCTTT. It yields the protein CASSAQPAGTEAFF.

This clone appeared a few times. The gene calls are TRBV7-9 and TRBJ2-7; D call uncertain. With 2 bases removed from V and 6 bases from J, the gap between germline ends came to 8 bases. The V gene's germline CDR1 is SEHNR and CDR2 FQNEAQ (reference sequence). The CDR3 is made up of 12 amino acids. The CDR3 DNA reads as TGTGCCAGCAGCTTAAAAGTGGCCGAGCAGTACTTC. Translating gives CASSLKVAEQYF.

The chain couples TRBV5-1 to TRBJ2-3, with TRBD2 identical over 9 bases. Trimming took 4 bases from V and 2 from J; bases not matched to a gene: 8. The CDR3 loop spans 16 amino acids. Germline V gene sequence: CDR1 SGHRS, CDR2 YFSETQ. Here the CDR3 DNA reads TGCGCCAGCAGCGTACAACTAGCGGGCCACACAGATACGCAGTATTTT. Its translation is CASSVQLAGHTDTQYF.

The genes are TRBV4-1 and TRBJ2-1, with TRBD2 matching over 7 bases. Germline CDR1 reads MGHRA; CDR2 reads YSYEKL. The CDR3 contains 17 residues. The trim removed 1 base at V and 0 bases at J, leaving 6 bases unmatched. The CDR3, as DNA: TGCGCCAGCAGCCAAGGTCTAGCGGCCTACTCCTACAATGAGCAGTTCTTC. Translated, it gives CASSQGLAAYSYNEQFF.

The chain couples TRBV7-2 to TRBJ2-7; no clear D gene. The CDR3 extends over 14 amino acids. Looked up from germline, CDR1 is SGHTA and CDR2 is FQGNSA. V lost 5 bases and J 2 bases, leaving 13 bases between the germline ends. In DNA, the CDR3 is TGTGCCAGCAGCCCGGTAGAGCGCACCTACGAGCAGTACTTC. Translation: CASSPVERTYEQYF.

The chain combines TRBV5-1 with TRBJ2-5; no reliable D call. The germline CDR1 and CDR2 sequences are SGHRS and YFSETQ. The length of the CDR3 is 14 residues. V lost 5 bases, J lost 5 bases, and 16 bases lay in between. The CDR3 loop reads CASRGDPSAETQYF. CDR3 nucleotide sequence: TGCGCCAGCAGGGGTGACCCCAGCGCCGAGACCCAGTACTTC.

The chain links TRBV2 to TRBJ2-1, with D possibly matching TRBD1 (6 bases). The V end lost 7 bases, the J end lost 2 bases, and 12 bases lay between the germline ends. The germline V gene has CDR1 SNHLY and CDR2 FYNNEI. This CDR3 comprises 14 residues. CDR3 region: CASIQQGPYNEQFF. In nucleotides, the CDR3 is TGTGCCAGCATCCAACAGGGACCCTACAATGAGCAGTTCTTC.

The CDR3 nucleotides are TGTGCCAGCAGCGTAACAACAGGGGGCGGTACAGATACGCAGTATTTT. This codes for CASSVTTGGGTDTQYF. The chain employs TRBV9 and TRBJ2-3, with TRBD1 matching 9 bases. Germline CDR1 reads SGDLS; CDR2 reads YYNGEE. CDR3 length: 16 residues. The ends lost 1 base at V and 3 bases at J; junction bases unmatched: 6.

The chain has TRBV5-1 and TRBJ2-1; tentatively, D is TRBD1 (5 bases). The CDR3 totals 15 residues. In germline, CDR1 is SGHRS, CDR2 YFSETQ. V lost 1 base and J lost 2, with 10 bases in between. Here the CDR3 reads CASSLSQGTYNEQFF. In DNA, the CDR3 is TGCGCCAGCAGCTTGTCGCAGGGAACCTACAATGAGCAGTTCTTC.

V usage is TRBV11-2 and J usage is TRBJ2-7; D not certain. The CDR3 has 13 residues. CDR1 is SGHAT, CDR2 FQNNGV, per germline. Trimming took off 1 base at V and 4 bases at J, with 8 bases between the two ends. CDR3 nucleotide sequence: TGTGCCAGCAGCTTAGGATACGGGTACGAGCAGTACTTC. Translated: CASSLGYGYEQYF.

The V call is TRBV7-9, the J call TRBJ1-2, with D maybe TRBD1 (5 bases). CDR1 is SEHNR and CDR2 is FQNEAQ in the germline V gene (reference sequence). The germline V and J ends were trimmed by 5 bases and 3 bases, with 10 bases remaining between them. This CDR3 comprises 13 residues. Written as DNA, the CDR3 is TGTGCCAGCAGCCAGACAGAGGACTATGGCTACACCTTC. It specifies CASSQTEDYGYTF.

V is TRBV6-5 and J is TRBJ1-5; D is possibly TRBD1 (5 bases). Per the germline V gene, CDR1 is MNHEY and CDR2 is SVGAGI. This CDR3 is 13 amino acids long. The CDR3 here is CAGGETDNQPQHF. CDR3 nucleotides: TGTGCTGGGGGGGAAACGGACAATCAGCCCCAGCATTTT.

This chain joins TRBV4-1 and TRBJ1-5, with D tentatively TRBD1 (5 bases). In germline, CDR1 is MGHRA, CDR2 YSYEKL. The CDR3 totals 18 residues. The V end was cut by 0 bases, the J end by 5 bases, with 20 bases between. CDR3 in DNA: TGCGCCAGCAGCCAAGACCCCGCTCTATCGGGGGGTTATCAGCCCCAGCATTTT. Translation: CASSQDPALSGGYQPQHF.

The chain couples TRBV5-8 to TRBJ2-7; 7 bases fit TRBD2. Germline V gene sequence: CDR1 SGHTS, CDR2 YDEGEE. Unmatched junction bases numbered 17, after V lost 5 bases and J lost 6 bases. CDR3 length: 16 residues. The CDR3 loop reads CASRGTRARGDAEQYF. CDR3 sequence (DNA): TGTGCCAGCAGGGGGACTCGGGCCCGGGGGGATGCCGAGCAGTACTTC.

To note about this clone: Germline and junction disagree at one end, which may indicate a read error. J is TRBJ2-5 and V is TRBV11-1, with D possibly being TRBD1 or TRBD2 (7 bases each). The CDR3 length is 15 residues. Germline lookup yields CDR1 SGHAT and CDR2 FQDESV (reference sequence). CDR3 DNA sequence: TGTGCCAGCAGTTTAGGGAGGGGGCGCGGAGAGACCCAGTACTTC. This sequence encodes CASSLGRGRGETQYF.

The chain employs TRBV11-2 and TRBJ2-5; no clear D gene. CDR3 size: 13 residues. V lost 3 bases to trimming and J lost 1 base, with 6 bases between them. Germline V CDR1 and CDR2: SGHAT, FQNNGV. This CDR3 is CASSFQLQETQYF. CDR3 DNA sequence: TGTGCCAGCAGCTTTCAACTCCAAGAGACCCAGTACTTC.

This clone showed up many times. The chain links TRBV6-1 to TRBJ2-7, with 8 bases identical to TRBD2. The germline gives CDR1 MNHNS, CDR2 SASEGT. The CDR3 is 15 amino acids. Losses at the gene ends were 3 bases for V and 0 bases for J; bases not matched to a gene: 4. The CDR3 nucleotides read TGTGCCAGCAGTGACCTAGCGGGCACCTCCTACGAGCAGTACTTC. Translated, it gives CASSDLAGTSYEQYF.